The present entry profiles one T cell receptor beta chain with its context. The data belong to a study of T cell responses to AZD1222 COVID-19 vaccine. CDR1 and CDR2 (germline): SGHTA, FQGTGA. This CDR3 is built from 13 residues. Trimming took 1 base from V and 3 from J, leaving 6 bases between them. TCRdb keeps only in-frame clones here, not all; method: immunoSEQ multiplex PCR. The data contain some 130,000 clones, 70% to 90% of them singletons. The material sequenced was peripheral blood, taken 28 days after the second AZD1222 dose. The chain links TRBV7-3 to TRBJ1-1, with D hard to call. The receptor's source is an adult who received the AZD1222 COVID-19 vaccine. The CDR3 is CASSLIGDTEAFF. The DNA for the CDR3 is TGTGCCAGCAGCTTAATCGGAGACACTGAAGCTTTCTTT.